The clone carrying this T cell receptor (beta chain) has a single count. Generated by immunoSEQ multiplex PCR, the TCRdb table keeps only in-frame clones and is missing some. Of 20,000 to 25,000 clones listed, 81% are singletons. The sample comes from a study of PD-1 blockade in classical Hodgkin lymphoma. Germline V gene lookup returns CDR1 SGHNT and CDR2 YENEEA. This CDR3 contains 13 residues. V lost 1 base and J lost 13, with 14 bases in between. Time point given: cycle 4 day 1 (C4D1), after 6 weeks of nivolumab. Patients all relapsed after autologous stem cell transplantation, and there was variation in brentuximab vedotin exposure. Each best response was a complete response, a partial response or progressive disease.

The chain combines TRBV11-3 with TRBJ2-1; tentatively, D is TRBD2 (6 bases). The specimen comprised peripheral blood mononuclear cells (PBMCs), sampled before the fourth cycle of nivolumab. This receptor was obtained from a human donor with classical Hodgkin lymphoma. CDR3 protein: CASSLGGTAQQFF. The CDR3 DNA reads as TGTGCCAGCAGCTTAGGGGGGACTGCCCAACAGTTCTTC.